Below, 31 T cell receptor beta chains from the same sample are listed, as sequenced in a study of blood T cell repertoires in COVID-19. The protocol was immunoSEQ multiplex PCR, while the TCRdb copy is restricted to in-frame clones and leaves out a portion. Of hundreds of thousands of clones in the sample, less than 85% were seen once. The sample was PBMCs or T cells enriched from blood (not recorded which). All receptors come from a man in his forties or fifties who had recovered from COVID-19.

The rearrangement uses TRBV5-5 and TRBJ2-5; TRBD2 agrees at 14 bases. Per germline, CDR1 SGHKS and CDR2 YYEKEE (reference sequence). The CDR3 loop spans 16 amino acids. The V and J ends lost 0 bases and 4 bases, in that order; junction bases with no gene match: 2. Here the CDR3 reads CASSLEGLAGGETQYF. Written as DNA, the CDR3 is TGTGCCAGCAGCTTGGAAGGACTAGCGGGAGGAGAGACCCAGTACTTC. The full variable domain, with the rest looked up from reference TRBV5-5 and TRBJ2-5, is DAGVTQSPTHLIKTRGQQVTLRCSPISGHKSVSWYQQVLGQGPQFIFQYYEKEERGRGNFPDRFSARQFPNYSSELNVNALLLGDSALYLCASSLEGLAGGETQYFGPGTRLLVL.

The gene calls are TRBV7-9 and TRBJ2-4, with TRBD2 matching over 7 bases. The CDR3 runs to 16 residues. Trimming cost V 4 bases and J 0 bases; bases outside gene matches: 6. The V gene's germline CDR1 is SEHNR and CDR2 FQNEAQ (reference sequence). The CDR3 region has the DNA TGTGCCAGCAGCTATCTGGTAGCGGGAGCCAAAAACATTCAGTACTTC. Encoded protein: CASSYLVAGAKNIQYF.

The chain couples TRBV19 to TRBJ1-2; 7 nucleotides align to TRBD1. The CDR3 contains 15 residues. The V gene end was trimmed by 3 bases and the J gene end by 0 bases; junction bases not matched to a gene: 4. Germline CDR1 LNHDA, CDR2 SQIVND (reference sequence). The chain's CDR3 is CASSMWDSTNYGYTF. CDR3 nucleotides: TGTGCCAGTAGTATGTGGGACAGTACTAACTATGGCTACACCTTC.

This clone was seen a few times. This chain links TRBV21-1 with TRBJ2-7; whether TRBD2, the table's D call, matches the DNA was not checked. TRBV21-1 is given as a pseudogene. This CDR3 has 15 residues. CDR3 sequence (DNA): TGTGCCAGCAGCAAAGGCCGAGGGGACTACTACGAGCAGTACTTC. Amino acid sequence: CASSKGRGDYYEQYF.

This rearrangement joins TRBV10-3 to TRBJ1-6; 7 bases agree with TRBD1. The CDR3 runs 16 residues. Looked up from germline, CDR1 is ENHRY and CDR2 is SYGVKD. Trimming took 3 bases from V and 7 from J; bases not matched to a gene: 9. The CDR3, as DNA: TGTGCCATCAGTGAAGGCGAGGGCAGGGGGAATTCACCCCTCCACTTT. Residues: CAISEGEGRGNSPLHF.

This chain links TRBV29-1 with TRBJ2-7, with 9 bases matching TRBD1. The CDR3 loop spans 14 amino acids. CDR1 is SQVTM, CDR2 ANQGSEA, per germline. Unmatched junction bases numbered 7, after V lost 4 bases and J lost 3 bases. CDR3 bases: TGCAGCGTTGGAGGGACAGGGAACCGCTACGAGCAGTACTTC. Translation gives CSVGGTGNRYEQYF.

The chain uses TRBV6-5 and TRBJ2-3; TRBD1 aligns across 7 bases. V lost 8 bases and J lost 4; bases outside the gene matches: 9. This CDR3 region has 14 residues. In germline, CDR1 is MNHEY, CDR2 SVGAGI. CDR3 residues: CASSLTGFADTQYF. The CDR3 coding sequence is TGTGCCAGCTCCTTGACAGGGTTTGCAGATACGCAGTATTTT.

The chain is built from TRBV9 and TRBJ1-4; TRBD1 matches at 7 bases. The CDR3 consists of 14 residues. The trim removed 3 bases at V and 4 bases at J, leaving 3 bases unmatched. The germline V gene has CDR1 SGDLS and CDR2 YYNGEE. DNA of the CDR3: TGTGCCAGCAGCGGGGACAGTTATAATGAAAAACTGTTTTTT. This sequence encodes CASSGDSYNEKLFF.

The chain uses TRBV4-3 and TRBJ1-4; TRBD1 matches at 10 bases. CDR1 LGHNA and CDR2 YSLEER come from the germline V gene. The CDR3 contains 16 residues. V dropped 2 bases and J dropped 7; count of bases not matched to a gene: 7. The CDR3 loop reads CASSQHDRGHGEKLFF. CDR3 coding DNA: TGCGCCAGCAGCCAACACGACAGGGGGCATGGTGAAAAACTGTTTTTT.

The rearrangement links TRBV25-1 to TRBJ1-1; D unresolved. Germline CDR1 is MGHDK and CDR2 is SYGVNS. Trimming left V 1 base short and J 10 bases short, with 16 bases between. The CDR3 runs 14 residues. DNA for the CDR3: TGTGCCAGCAGTGAATTCGAGGCACTTATTGGAGCTTTCTTT. Translating it yields CASSEFEALIGAFF.

The genes are TRBV7-8 and TRBJ2-7; D possibly corresponds to TRBD2 (5 bases). Trimming pared 3 bases from V and 1 base from J, leaving 7 bases between. This CDR3 is built from 13 residues. CDR1 is SGHVS and CDR2 is FQNEAQ in the germline V gene. The CDR3 region has the DNA TGTGCCAGCAGCTTGGCGGGTTCCTACGAGCAGTACTTC. It encodes CASSLAGSYEQYF. Combining the CDR3 with reference TRBV7-8 and TRBJ2-7 gives the whole variable domain GAGVSQSPRYKVAKRGQDVALRCDPISGHVSLFWYQQALGQGPEFLTYFQNEAQLDKSGLPSDRFFAERPEGSVSTLKIQRTQQEDSAVYLCASSLAGSYEQYFGPGTRLTVT.

This sequence joins TRBV3-1 (or the pseudogene TRBV3-2) and TRBJ1-1; D is ambiguous. This CDR3 comprises 14 residues. V was cut by 1 base and J by 0 bases, with 6 bases left in between. Germline values: CDR1 LGHDT, CDR2 YNNKEL (reference sequence). The CDR3 region is CASSQGSVNTEAFF. CDR3 DNA: TGTGCCAGCAGCCAAGGATCAGTGAACACTGAAGCTTTCTTT.

This clone was seen only once. V usage is TRBV2 and J usage is TRBJ2-7; D might be TRBD2 (6 bases). V lost 3 bases and J 0 bases, leaving 12 bases between the germline ends. The CDR3 contains 15 residues. CDR1 is SNHLY and CDR2 is FYNNEI in the germline V gene. CDR3 in DNA: TGTGCCAGCAGTGATCGGAGGACTAACTCCTACGAGCAGTACTTC. This translates into CASSDRRTNSYEQYF.

The genes are TRBV6-5 and TRBJ2-1, with 7 bases matching TRBD2. J was trimmed by 8 bases and V by 2 bases; bases with no gene match: 9. The CDR3 extends over 15 amino acids. The germline CDR1 and CDR2 sequences are MNHEY and SVGAGI. CDR3 DNA sequence: TGTGCCAGCAGTTACGTGGCGGGAGTGGGGTATGAGCAGTTCTTC. This sequence encodes CASSYVAGVGYEQFF.

The rearrangement links TRBV9 to TRBJ2-5, with D possibly matching TRBD1 (6 bases). Germline CDR1 is SGDLS and CDR2 is YYNGEE. With 0 bases removed from V and 4 bases from J, the gap between germline ends came to 10 bases. The CDR3 has 14 amino acids. The CDR3 sequence is CASSVVGRGETQYF. The CDR3, as DNA: TGTGCCAGCAGCGTAGTGGGCAGGGGAGAGACCCAGTACTTC.

This chain joins TRBV6-2 or TRBV6-3 and TRBJ1-6, with D hard to call. Trimming removed 4 bases at V and 8 bases at J, with 15 bases between. CDR1 MNHEY and CDR2 SVGEGT come from the germline V gene. CDR3 length: 15 amino acids. CDR3 in DNA: TGTGCCAGCAGTTTCCGAGGCCCTACCGATTCACCCCTCCACTTT. Translation gives CASSFRGPTDSPLHF.

V is TRBV4-1 and J is TRBJ2-7, with 7 positions matching TRBD2. Germline assignment: CDR1 MGHRA and CDR2 YSYEKL. CDR3 length: 17 amino acids. The V gene end was trimmed by 1 base and the J gene end by 0 bases; junction bases not matched to a gene: 9. This CDR3 reads CASSQGWSSGNSYEQYF. In nucleotides, the CDR3 is TGCGCCAGCAGCCAAGGTTGGTCTAGCGGTAACTCCTACGAGCAGTACTTC.

Regarding this clone: The same CDR3 is also encoded by other DNA sequences in this sample. The V call is TRBV5-4, the J call TRBJ1-2, with TRBD1 matching 9 bases. Per the germline V gene, CDR1 is SGHNT and CDR2 is YYREEE (reference sequence). The CDR3 runs 13 residues. Trimming took 2 bases from V and 8 from J; bases not matched to a gene: 4. The CDR3 protein is CASSLQGAKGYTF. DNA for the CDR3: TGTGCCAGCAGCTTACAGGGGGCGAAAGGCTACACCTTC. The full variable domain, its missing parts supplied by reference TRBV5-4 and TRBJ1-2, is ETGVTQSPTHLIKTRGQQVTLRCSSQSGHNTVSWYQQALGQGPQFIFQYYREEENGRGNFPPRFSGLQFPNYSSELNVNALELDDSALYLCASSLQGAKGYTFGSGTRLTVV.

This clone was seen just once. The V call is TRBV7-9, the J call TRBJ1-2; TRBD1 might be the D (6 bases). The CDR3 loop spans 14 amino acids. The V end was cut by 5 bases, the J end by 2 bases, with 12 bases between. The germline V gene has CDR1 SEHNR and CDR2 FQNEAQ (reference sequence). Here the CDR3 DNA reads TGTGCCAGCAGCGTAACAGGGAGCAACTATGGCTACACCTTC. It translates to CASSVTGSNYGYTF.

The chain is built from TRBV25-1 and TRBJ2-1; 9 bases are a match to TRBD2. Germline-derived CDR1 and CDR2 are MGHDK and SYGVNS. V trimming: 6 bases; J trimming: 5 bases; junction bases outside the gene matches: 11. The CDR3 loop spans 16 amino acids. DNA of the CDR3: TGTGCCAGCAGCCCCCGAGCGGGAGGCCTCAACAATGAGCAGTTCTTC. Amino acids: CASSPRAGGLNNEQFF. The full variable domain, in which reference TRBV25-1 and TRBJ2-1 provide the parts outside the CDR3, is EADIYQTPRYLVIGTGKKITLECSQTMGHDKMYWYQQDPGMELHLIHYSYGVNSTEKGDLSSESTVSRIRTEHFPLTLESARPSHTSQYLCASSPRAGGLNNEQFFGPGTRLTVL.

This clone was counted at least ten times. The genes are TRBV11-1 and TRBJ2-1, with 8 positions matching TRBD2. Germline CDR1 and CDR2: SGHAT and FQDESV (reference sequence). The CDR3 totals 14 residues. Losses at the gene ends were 1 base for V and 9 bases for J; bases not matched to a gene: 5. The CDR3 sequence: CASSLGGGGREQFF. The CDR3 DNA sequence: TGTGCCAGCAGCTTAGGAGGCGGGGGGCGTGAGCAGTTCTTC.

The chain joins TRBV7-9 to TRBJ2-1; D unresolved. Trimming took 1 base from V and 3 from J, leaving 7 bases between them. This CDR3 spans 14 amino acids. Germline V CDR1 and CDR2: SEHNR, FQNEAQ (reference sequence). The CDR3 DNA follows: TGTGCCAGCAGCTTAGTATCAGGCTACAATGAGCAGTTCTTC. This translates into CASSLVSGYNEQFF.

V is TRBV4-1 and J is TRBJ1-5; 10 bases agree with TRBD1. Unmatched junction bases numbered 9, after V lost 1 base and J lost 9 bases. Germline CDR1 MGHRA, CDR2 YSYEKL. CDR3 length: 16 residues. The CDR3 DNA follows: TGCGCCAGCAGCCAAGGGCCAGGGGGACAGGGGCGGCCCCAGCATTTT. Translating it yields CASSQGPGGQGRPQHF.

The chain is built from TRBV4-1 and TRBJ1-1; unclear D gene. Trimming left V 7 bases short and J 7 bases short, with 22 bases between. The V gene's germline CDR1 is MGHRA and CDR2 YSYEKL. This CDR3 spans 15 amino acids. The CDR3 coding sequence is TGCGCCAGCACCCTCCAAGGCACGAGGAGTAATGAAGCTTTCTTT. It yields the protein CASTLQGTRSNEAFF.

Only a few counts were recorded for this clone. V is TRBV18 and J is TRBJ1-2; 8 nucleotides agree with TRBD1. This CDR3 region has 14 residues. Germline-derived CDR1 and CDR2 are KGHSH and LQKENI. Trimming removed 3 bases from V and 0 bases from J; junction bases left unmatched: 0. The chain's CDR3 is CASSPGQANYGYTF. CDR3 bases: TGTGCCAGCTCACCGGGACAGGCTAACTATGGCTACACCTTC.

The chain has TRBV28 and TRBJ2-5, with D unresolved. V was pared by 3 bases and J by 1 base, with 12 bases between. The CDR3 spans 15 residues. Germline CDR1 and CDR2: MDHEN and SYDVKM. CDR3 nucleotide sequence: TGTGCCAGCAGTTTCCCTTTACAGAGCCAAGAGACCCAGTACTTC. This gives the protein CASSFPLQSQETQYF.

J is TRBJ1-1 and V is TRBV12-3 or TRBV12-4; D call uncertain. This CDR3 is 11 amino acids long. Trimming took off 1 base at V and 7 bases at J, with 4 bases between the two ends. Written as DNA, the CDR3 is TGTGCCAGCAGTTTAGTATATGAAGCTTTCTTT. Residues: CASSLVYEAFF.

The chain employs TRBV2 and TRBJ2-5, with TRBD1 matching 7 bases. The CDR3 length is 15 residues. With V trimmed by 2 bases and J by 3 bases, 6 bases remained unmatched. CDR1 SNHLY and CDR2 FYNNEI come from the germline V gene. The CDR3 DNA reads TGTGCCAGCAGTGAACCCCGGGACAGCGAAGAGACCCAGTACTTC. Translating gives CASSEPRDSEETQYF. Variable domain in full (rest from reference TRBV2 and TRBJ2-5): EPEVTQTPSHQVTQMGQEVILRCVPISNHLYFYWYRQILGQKVEFLVSFYNNEISEKSEIFDDQFSVERPDGSNFTLKIRSTKLEDSAMYFCASSEPRDSEETQYFGPGTRLLVL.

The rearrangement joins TRBV28 to TRBJ2-3; 13 bases are shared with TRBD2. The V gene end was trimmed by 4 bases and the J gene end by 3 bases; junction bases not matched to a gene: 10. Germline V gives CDR1 MDHEN, CDR2 SYDVKM. CDR3 length equals 18 residues. In DNA form, the CDR3 reads TGTGCCAGCAGTTCCAGACACGGGACTAGCGGGACGACAGATACGCAGTATTTT. Its protein product is CASSSRHGTSGTTDTQYF.

The chain uses TRBV7-2 and TRBJ2-5, with D maybe TRBD2 (6 bases). There are 14 residues in the CDR3. Germline-derived CDR1 and CDR2 are SGHTA and FQGNSA. Deletions cut 6 bases from V and 1 base from J, with 12 bases between. Written as DNA, the CDR3 is TGTGCCAGCAGACTTGCGCGGGGCCAAGAGACCCAGTACTTC. As protein: CASRLARGQETQYF.

The chain joins TRBV29-1 to TRBJ2-7; 8 bases align to TRBD1. This CDR3 is 12 amino acids long. CDR1 is SQVTM, CDR2 ANQGSEA, per germline. After removal of 7 bases from V and 5 bases from J, the junction contained 7 bases not matched to a gene. Here the CDR3 reads CSACRDRNEQYF. Written as DNA, the CDR3 is TGCAGCGCATGCCGGGACAGGAACGAGCAGTACTTC.